Shown below are 32 T cell receptor beta chains from a single sample sequenced in a study of blood T cells in healthy people across ages (dated by TCRdb to the mid-2010s). Library method: 5' RACE. The sample was run on an Illumina HiSeq 2500. The second PCR ran for about 6 to 11 cycles and used a J-beta primer mix along with a sample-barcoded 5' primer. TCRdb reprocessed the public reads (quality trimming at Q25 with fastp, clone calling with MiXCR) and kept in-frame beta chains. CDR3 protein sequences are deduplicated, and each keeps its most common genes and DNA. The table for this sample lists 850,000 to 1,000,000 distinct CDR3 sequences; roughly 47% of them were counted only once. The ten largest make up roughly a fifth of the sample. Sequenced: blood. The receptor source for this set is an older woman in good health.

This clonotype was observed a few times. The chain couples TRBV10-2 to TRBJ2-3, with TRBD2 identical over 10 bases. The V gene's germline CDR1 is WSHSY and CDR2 SAAADI. The CDR3 sequence is 14 residues long. V trimming: 2 bases; J trimming: 7 bases; junction bases outside the gene matches: 3. CDR3 in amino acids: CASSESSGRYTQYF. In DNA form, the CDR3 reads TGCGCCAGCAGTGAGAGTAGCGGGAGGTATACGCAGTATTTT.

This clonotype was recorded a few times. V and J are TRBV10-3 and TRBJ1-2; 11 bases agree with TRBD1. Trimming removed 3 bases from V and 7 bases from J; junction bases left unmatched: 7. CDR3 size: 15 residues. Germline values: CDR1 ENHRY, CDR2 SYGVKD. DNA for the CDR3: TGTGCCATCAGTGACCTCGGACAGGGGGCTGGTGGCTACACCTTC. Amino acid sequence: CAISDLGQGAGGYTF.

The chain carries TRBV4-1 and TRBJ2-7; D is possibly TRBD2 (5 bases). V was shortened by 2 bases and J by 4 bases, with 12 bases between the two germline ends. Germline lookup yields CDR1 MGHRA and CDR2 YSYEKL. The CDR3 length is 14 residues. CDR3 sequence reads: CASSQILAGYEQYF. The CDR3 region has the DNA TGCGCCAGCAGCCAAATCCTTGCGGGTTACGAGCAGTACTTC.

The V and J genes are TRBV14 and TRBJ2-2; TRBD2 matches at 10 bases. The germline V gene encodes CDR1 SGHDN and CDR2 FVKESK. The CDR3 has 18 residues. V was clipped by 4 bases and J by 5 bases; unmatched bases: 13. CDR3 DNA: TGTGCCAGCAGCCGGGTAGCGGGAGGTCTCGTGCTAACCGGGGAGCTGTTTTTT. It specifies CASSRVAGGLVLTGELFF.

The rearrangement joins TRBV27 to TRBJ2-1, with D possibly matching TRBD2 (6 bases). This CDR3 is 16 amino acids long. Germline values: CDR1 MNHEY, CDR2 SMNVEV (reference sequence). Trimming cost V 1 base and J 5 bases, with 15 bases left between them. This chain's CDR3 is CASSLWGQAGNNEQFF. CDR3 in DNA: TGTGCCAGCAGTTTATGGGGCCAGGCGGGGAACAATGAGCAGTTCTTC.

A note on this clonotype: Germline and junction disagree at one end, which may indicate a read error. This CDR3 is CASRDGSSEDTQYF. The CDR3 DNA reads TGTGCCTCCAGGGACGGGAGTTCGGAAGATACGCAGTATTTT. The chain joins TRBV24-1 to TRBJ2-3; D may be TRBD2 (6 bases). The V gene's germline CDR1 is KGHDR and CDR2 SFDVKD. CDR3 length: 14 residues.

The chain recombines TRBV10-3 with TRBJ2-7; 11 nucleotides line up with TRBD2. Germline lookup yields CDR1 ENHRY and CDR2 SYGVKD. With 4 bases clipped from V and 2 bases from J, the junction kept 13 bases outside the gene matches. The CDR3 is 18 residues long. CDR3 sequence (DNA): TGTGCCATCAGTGCTTCCGGGACTAGCGGTCCTTCGGCCTACGAGCAGTACTTC. This encodes CAISASGTSGPSAYEQYF.

The chain combines TRBV4-1 with TRBJ1-2; no reliable D call. CDR1 is MGHRA and CDR2 is YSYEKL in the germline V gene. This CDR3 is 14 amino acids long. Between the trimmed V and J ends, which lost 3 bases and 3 bases, there was a span of 11 bases. CDR3 sequence reads: CASSQVSGDYGYTF. The DNA for the CDR3 is TGCGCCAGCAGCCAGGTTTCAGGCGACTATGGCTACACCTTC.

A note on this clonotype: Mismatch with germline at one junction end may stem from a read error. The CDR3 spells CSAGQGASTAELFF. The CDR3 region has the DNA TGCAGCGCGGGACAGGGGGCGAGTACCGCGGAGCTGTTTTTT. V usage is TRBV29-1 and J usage is TRBJ2-2; TRBD1 agrees at 12 bases. The CDR3 is made up of 14 amino acids. Germline loops: CDR1 SQVTM, CDR2 ANQGSEA.

The chain employs TRBV4-1 and TRBJ2-7; TRBD2 is a possible D gene (6 bases). Trimming took off 4 bases at V and 2 bases at J, with 18 bases between the two ends. The CDR3 has 16 residues. Germline V gene data show CDR1 as MGHRA and CDR2 as YSYEKL. CDR3 residues: CASSPYGGGRTYEQYF. The CDR3 DNA follows: TGCGCCAGCAGCCCCTATGGTGGGGGGAGGACCTACGAGCAGTACTTC.

The chain links TRBV10-3 to TRBJ2-7; D possibly corresponds to TRBD2 (5 bases). V gave up 4 bases and J gave up 2 bases, with 9 bases separating them. The CDR3 extends over 13 amino acids. From germline, CDR1 is ENHRY and CDR2 SYGVKD. The CDR3 coding sequence is TGTGCCATCAGTGGGCCCGGGGCCTACGAGCAGTACTTC. Encoded protein: CAISGPGAYEQYF.

This sequence joins TRBV4-2 and TRBJ2-1; weak D call: TRBD1 (5 bases). Germline assignment: CDR1 LGHNA and CDR2 YNFKEQ. V was trimmed by 1 base and J by 6 bases, leaving 10 bases between them. The CDR3 spans 14 residues. The DNA for the CDR3 is TGTGCCAGCAGCCAAGGCGACAGCCTCAATGAGCAGTTCTTC. This translates into CASSQGDSLNEQFF.

The rearrangement joins TRBV29-1 to TRBJ1-5; D remains unclear. This CDR3 is 14 amino acids long. The germline CDR1 and CDR2 sequences are SQVTM and ANQGSEA. The ends were cut back, 7 bases at V and 2 bases at J, with 15 bases in the middle. CDR3 coding DNA: TGCAGCGCCAAGACGGGTTGGGGCAATCAGCCCCAGCATTTT. This translates into CSAKTGWGNQPQHF.

The CDR3 here is CASSLGYGPGETQYF. The CDR3 coding sequence is TGTGCCAGCAGCTTAGGGTACGGCCCGGGAGAGACCCAGTACTTC. The chain has TRBV11-2 and TRBJ2-5; no clear D gene. This CDR3 region has 15 residues. The V gene lost 1 base and the J gene lost 4 bases, with 13 bases spanning the gap. Germline CDR1 is SGHAT and CDR2 is FQNNGV.

This clonotype is a singleton in its sample. The rearrangement joins TRBV5-8 to TRBJ2-1, with a tentative D call TRBD1 (5 bases). The DNA end is more similar to TRBJ2-7, so the J call may be wrong. Germline values: CDR1 SGHTS, CDR2 YDEGEE. CDR3 length: 14 residues. In DNA form, the CDR3 reads TGTGCCAGCAGCGTGCAGAGGACAAAGTACGAGCAGTACTTC. Translation: CASSVQRTKYEQYF.

The rearrangement joins TRBV21-1 to TRBJ2-1; the table's TRBD2 call for D was not verified on the DNA. TRBV21-1 is designated a pseudogene. The CDR3 runs to 21 residues. The CDR3 nucleotides are TGTGCCAGCAGCTCAATCAGACTAGCGGGAGGTAAATGGGCCTCCTACAATGAGCAGTTCTTC. It codes for CASSSIRLAGGKWASYNEQFF.

The gene calls are TRBV3-1 and TRBJ1-2; maybe TRBD1 (6 bases). The CDR3 runs to 14 residues. The germline V gene encodes CDR1 LGHDT and CDR2 YNNKEL (reference sequence). Trimming left V 0 bases short and J 5 bases short, with 10 bases between. In DNA, the CDR3 is TGTGCCAGCAGCCAAGATAAAGGGGGGTATGGCTACACCTTC. Its translation: CASSQDKGGYGYTF.

This clonotype was counted between two and nine times. The CDR3 DNA reads as TGTGCCAGCAGGGAGAGGGACACAGATACGCAGTATTTT. It codes for CASRERDTDTQYF. The chain employs TRBV3-1 and TRBJ2-3, with D perhaps TRBD2 (5 bases). Trimming removed 6 bases from V and 2 bases from J, with 9 bases in between. The CDR3 contains 13 residues. Germline CDR1 reads LGHDT; CDR2 reads YNNKEL (reference sequence).

The rearrangement links TRBV20-1 to TRBJ2-7, with D maybe TRBD2 (6 bases). Trimming removed 0 bases at V and 1 base at J, with 13 bases between. Germline CDR1 is DFQATT and CDR2 is SNEGSKA (reference sequence). The CDR3 has 15 amino acids. CDR3 in amino acids: CSARERASASYEQYF. For the CDR3, the DNA is TGCAGTGCTAGAGAACGGGCTAGCGCGTCCTACGAGCAGTACTTC.

The chain joins TRBV6-2 or TRBV6-3 to TRBJ1-5; 7 bases line up with TRBD1. CDR3 length equals 14 residues. The trim removed 7 bases at V and 0 bases at J, leaving 3 bases unmatched. Germline CDR1 and CDR2: MNHEY and SVGEGT. This CDR3 is CASKQGNSNQPQHF. CDR3 nucleotides: TGTGCCAGCAAACAGGGGAATAGCAATCAGCCCCAGCATTTT.

The V gene is TRBV20-1, the J gene TRBJ2-7; D is perhaps TRBD2 (7 bases). The closer fit of TRBJ2-5 to the DNA end suggests the J call may be wrong. CDR1 is DFQATT and CDR2 is SNEGSKA in the germline V gene (reference sequence). The length of the CDR3 is 14 residues. CDR3 sequence: CSARDRGAGGTQYF. The CDR3 DNA follows: TGCAGTGCTAGAGATCGGGGGGCTGGTGGGACCCAGTACTTC.

The chain joins TRBV5-1 to TRBJ1-5; unclear D gene. V lost 4 bases to trimming and J lost 6 bases, with 20 bases between them. This CDR3 comprises 16 residues. Germline CDR1 SGHRS, CDR2 YFSETQ. CDR3 amino acids: CASSMDPNTGLQPQHF. CDR3 DNA: TGCGCCAGCAGCATGGACCCAAATACGGGCCTTCAGCCCCAGCATTTT.

The chain uses TRBV7-6 and TRBJ2-7; either TRBD1 or TRBD2 may supply D (5 bases each). Germline lookup yields CDR1 SGHVS and CDR2 FNYEAQ. The CDR3 is made up of 13 amino acids. Trimming shortened V by 10 bases and J by 3 bases, and 16 bases separated the two germline ends. CDR3 bases: TGTGCCACGGCAAGGGACCTTGGCTACGAGCAGTACTTC. Its protein product is CATARDLGYEQYF.

The chain has TRBV4-3 and TRBJ2-3; D perhaps matches TRBD1 (5 bases). Germline CDR1 and CDR2: LGHNA and YSLEER. This CDR3 contains 18 residues. V lost 1 base to trimming and J lost 6 bases, with 23 bases between them. The chain's CDR3 is CASSQGKGDSVPEDTQYF. In nucleotides, the CDR3 is TGCGCCAGCAGCCAAGGAAAAGGCGACAGTGTGCCAGAGGATACGCAGTATTTT.

V is TRBV20-1 and J is TRBJ2-1; 15 bases are shared with TRBD2. This CDR3 contains 20 residues. CDR1 is DFQATT and CDR2 is SNEGSKA in the germline V gene (reference sequence). The V segment lost 1 base and the J segment 10 bases; nucleotides outside the gene matches: 20. The CDR3 loop reads CSARAPGGQGLAGGLQEQFF. The DNA of the CDR3 is TGCAGTGCTAGAGCTCCCGGAGGACAGGGACTAGCGGGAGGCCTTCAGGAGCAGTTCTTC.

The chain links TRBV4-1 to TRBJ2-5; D is possibly TRBD1 (6 bases). The better agreement between TRBJ2-7 and the DNA end casts doubt on the J call. The CDR3 consists of 15 residues. The germline gives CDR1 MGHRA, CDR2 YSYEKL. CDR3 coding DNA: TGCGCCAGCAGCCAGGGGGCAGGCTATGTCTACGAGCAGTACTTC. This codes for CASSQGAGYVYEQYF.

The chain links TRBV18 to TRBJ2-4; 7 bases map to TRBD2. This CDR3 is built from 18 residues. V lost 5 bases, J lost 5 bases, and 18 bases stayed unmatched. CDR1 is KGHSH and CDR2 is LQKENI in the germline V gene. The DNA of the CDR3 is TGTGCCAGCTCAGAATTACCGGGAGGCCAATCTTCACAAAACATTCAGTACTTC. Residues: CASSELPGGQSSQNIQYF.

The CDR3 region is CASSYRDSFYEQYF. As DNA, the CDR3 is TGTGCCAGCAGCTACCGGGACAGCTTCTACGAGCAGTACTTC. The genes are TRBV7-2 and TRBJ2-7, with TRBD1 matching 7 bases. V trimming: 4 bases; J trimming: 3 bases; junction bases outside the gene matches: 6. From germline, CDR1 is SGHTA and CDR2 FQGNSA. The CDR3 has 14 residues. The full variable domain, rest sourced from reference TRBV7-2 and TRBJ2-7, is GAGVSQSPSNKVTEKGKDVELRCDPISGHTALYWYRQSLGQGLEFLIYFQGNSAPDKSGLPSDRFSAERTGGSVSTLTIQRTQQEDSAVYLCASSYRDSFYEQYFGPGTRLTVT.

Regarding this clonotype: A much bigger clone sits one base away, suggesting this may be a read error. This chain joins TRBV5-1 and TRBJ2-7; D is perhaps TRBD1 (6 bases). The CDR3 extends over 14 amino acids. The V gene lost 2 bases and the J gene lost 5 bases, with 14 bases spanning the gap. The V gene's germline CDR1 is SGHRS and CDR2 YFSETQ. CDR3 amino acids: CASSLTGIPDEQYF. In DNA, the CDR3 is TGCGCCAGCAGCTTAACAGGGATTCCCGACGAGCAGTACTTC.

This rearrangement joins TRBV29-1 to TRBJ1-2; D possibly corresponds to TRBD1 (6 bases). The CDR3 length is 11 residues. Looked up from germline, CDR1 is SQVTM and CDR2 is ANQGSEA. The V end lost 4 bases, the J end lost 6 bases, and 9 bases lay between the germline ends. The CDR3 region has the DNA TGCAGCGTTGGACAGGCCAATGGCTACACCTTC. It is translated as CSVGQANGYTF.

About this clonotype itself: One end of the junction varies from germline; a read error may be responsible. The chain couples TRBV28 to TRBJ2-4; 7 positions match TRBD2. CDR1 is MDHEN, CDR2 SYDVKM, per germline. The length of the CDR3 is 15 residues. The CDR3 DNA is TGTGCCAGCAGGACTGGCGGGGGAGGCAAAGACATTCAGTACTTC. It is translated as CASRTGGGGKDIQYF.

The genes are TRBV7-2 and TRBJ1-5, with a possible D match to TRBD1 (6 bases). Germline CDR1 is SGHTA and CDR2 is FQGNSA. V was cut by 5 bases and J by 0 bases, with 11 bases left in between. This CDR3 comprises 15 residues. The CDR3 is CASSTQGHSNQPQHF. The DNA for the CDR3 is TGTGCCAGCAGCACTCAGGGACATAGCAATCAGCCCCAGCATTTT. The full variable domain, rest sourced from reference TRBV7-2 and TRBJ1-5, is GAGVSQSPSNKVTEKGKDVELRCDPISGHTALYWYRQSLGQGLEFLIYFQGNSAPDKSGLPSDRFSAERTGGSVSTLTIQRTQQEDSAVYLCASSTQGHSNQPQHFGDGTRLSIL.